A selection of T cell receptor beta chains follows, all from one sample in a study of cytomegalovirus exposure and HLA in healthy donors. The protocol was immunoSEQ multiplex PCR, while the TCRdb copy is restricted to in-frame clones and leaves out a portion. This table holds over 65,000 clones, over 75% found once. Specimen: PBMCs. The receptors derive from a human donor in good health. CDR3s leave out the opening cysteine and the closing phenylalanine or tryptophan. The size field is filled for only some rows; it gives once, few, many or a size class.

V gene	clone size	CDR3 protein
TRBV25-1	once	ASSVGGEYGYT
TRBV7-9	few	ASSLAGATDTQY
TRBV5-4	few	ASSPGGTGGTEAF
TRBV27	.	ASSSPSSYNEQF
TRBV5-1	.	ASSERTTSPYEQY
TRBV7-9	once	ASSLTANYGYT
TRBV28	.	ASSSHEGQGNTEAF
TRBV6-5	.	ASRERQPSGNTIY
TRBV6-5	.	ASRNDRYSNQPQH
TRBV5-1	.	ASGPNSPLH
TRBV7-9	.	ASSSISGTAAYEQY
TRBV19	.	ASSTSPGTGYNSPLH
TRBV6-1	once	ASSGLGTGGAGELF
TRBV18	.	ASSPPITGAVTQY
TRBV5-1	.	ASSIGTAYEQY
TRBV27	.	ASSIRDNHYGYT
TRBV19	.	ALDPRGILWGEQY
TRBV11-2	.	ASSGPGQGGFEQY
TRBV20-1	.	SAPVQTEAF
TRBV30	.	AWSDRGEQY
TRBV4-2	.	ASSQDYDRGEQF
TRBV5-6	.	ASSLQGNTEAF
TRBV14	once	ASSQGTGQF
TRBV4-1	.	ASSQPGQGRENTEAF
TRBV27	few	ASSLGHANTEAF
TRBV6-6	.	ASSKGVTGELF
TRBV27	.	ASSPQPKLAEQY
TRBV9	.	ASSPGLAGRYEQY
TRBV19	.	ASSPTSTSAINEQF
TRBV19	.	ASQIMGGEGREAF
TRBV5-1	few	ASHPDTSSYNEQF
TRBV27	.	ASSLAGTGRGLEQY
TRBV27	.	ATAGTGVQPQH
TRBV5-1	once	ASSLGTDTEAF
TRBV27	.	ASSFGGREQY
TRBV9	.	ASSVSLPFTPSGGYNEQF
TRBV6-6	.	ASRKARDTKNIQY
TRBV5-8	.	ASSLSWTDQETQY
TRBV4-3	few	ASSQDSSPSYEQY
TRBV29-1	.	SVAPGGFAGELF
TRBV5-3	.	ARSTGGYEGILGELF
TRBV19	.	APYCPRNRADEQF
TRBV4-1	.	ASSHGTIATGYGYP
TRBV9	once	ASSVARAPYGYT
TRBV7-2	.	ASSLTGMGNTEAF
TRBV19	.	ASSTPTTDKTYEQY